This TCR beta chain appears in the sequencing data of a study of vaccination and CD4 T cells after COVID-19. Study information: The interval from dose two to post-vaccine sampling had a median of about 72 days, and it ranged from 14 to 241. Control wells got either CEFX epitopes, HIV-1 Nef peptides, or no peptide at all.

Cultured CD4+ T cell DNA underwent sequencing with the Oncomine TCR Beta short-read assay. It was from cultured CD4+ T cells that genomic DNA was extracted. One entry per CDR3 protein, called by TCRdb with MiXCR from the PCR reads. The data show more than 20,000 distinct CDR3 sequences, about 48% seen once. The treatment here: roughly 11-day PBMC culture with coronavirus spike peptide pools or control peptides (ViraFEST assay). ViraFEST stimulated the growth of antigen-specific T cells using peptide pools and subsequently profiled their TCRs by sequencing. On this clonotype itself: Its specificity is not known.

The germline V gene has CDR1 LNHDA and CDR2 SQIVND (reference sequence). The CDR3 is 14 residues long. V shed 5 bases, J shed 6 bases, and the junction held 2 bases outside the gene matches. Sequenced sample: CD4+ T cells from blood, cultured in vitro. The rearrangement links TRBV19 to TRBJ2-1; 12 nucleotides align to TRBD2. This receptor was obtained from a human donor who had recovered from COVID-19. CDR3 sequence (DNA): TGTGCCAGTAGTTCTAGCGGGAGGGCCAATGAGCAGTTCTTC. Its translation: CASSSSGRANEQFF.